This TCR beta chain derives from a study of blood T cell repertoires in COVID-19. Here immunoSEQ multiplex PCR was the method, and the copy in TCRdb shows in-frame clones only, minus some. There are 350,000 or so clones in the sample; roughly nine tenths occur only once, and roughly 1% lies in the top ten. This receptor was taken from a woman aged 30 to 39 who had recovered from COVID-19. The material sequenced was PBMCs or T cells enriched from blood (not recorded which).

CDR3 sequence: CASSLEERGYYEQYF. Here the CDR3 DNA reads TGCGCCAGCAGCTTAGAGGAGCGGGGCTACTACGAGCAGTACTTC. This chain connects TRBV5-1 to TRBJ2-7, with 7 positions matching TRBD2. The CDR3 is 15 amino acids. Germline V gene data show CDR1 as SGHRS and CDR2 as YFSETQ. Trimming removed 2 bases from V and 3 bases from J; junction bases left unmatched: 8.